This T cell receptor (beta chain) comes out of a study of blood T cell repertoires in COVID-19. Data came from immunoSEQ multiplex PCR; TCRdb stores just in-frame clones and leaves some out. This table has about 250,000 clones, roughly 80% appearing once. The CDR3 has 15 amino acids. The germline gives CDR1 SNHLY, CDR2 FYNNEI. The germline V and J ends were trimmed by 6 bases and 7 bases, with 19 bases remaining between them. The clonotype comes from a man in his forties or fifties who had been exposed to COVID-19. The chain carries TRBV2 and TRBJ2-4; TRBD1 is a possible D gene (6 bases). What was sequenced was PBMCs or T cells enriched from blood (not recorded which). CDR3 coding DNA: TGTGCCAGCAGCCATGCACAGGGTTTTAAGAACATTCAGTACTTC. As protein: CASSHAQGFKNIQYF.